This entry describes one T cell receptor beta chain. This sample was included in a study of blood T cell repertoires in COVID-19. Across the study: Both acute and convalescent COVID-19 samples were obtained from the United States, Italy and Spain.

Measured with immunoSEQ multiplex PCR; TCRdb has only the in-frame clones, and not every one. This table has over 50,000 clones, around 87% appearing once. Germline values: CDR1 SGHAT, CDR2 FQNNGV. J lost 0 bases, V lost 5 bases, and 10 bases had no gene match. The CDR3 runs to 17 residues. Material for sequencing was peripheral blood. The receptor comes from a man in his sixties with acute or convalescent COVID-19. This sequence joins TRBV11-2 and TRBJ1-5; 7 bases match TRBD1. CDR3 in amino acids: CASSTSPGTDSNQPQHF. The CDR3, as DNA: TGTGCCAGCAGCACCAGCCCCGGGACAGATAGCAATCAGCCCCAGCATTTT.